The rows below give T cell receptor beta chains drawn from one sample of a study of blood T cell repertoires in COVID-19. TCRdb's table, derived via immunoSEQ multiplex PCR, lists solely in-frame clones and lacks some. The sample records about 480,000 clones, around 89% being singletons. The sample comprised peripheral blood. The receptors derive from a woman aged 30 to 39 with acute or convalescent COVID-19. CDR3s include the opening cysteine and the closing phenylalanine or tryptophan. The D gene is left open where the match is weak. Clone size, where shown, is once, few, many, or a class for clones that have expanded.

CDR3: CASSRTGNTEAFF
DNA: TGTGCCAGCAGCAGAACAGGGAACACTGAAGCTTTCTTT
V: TRBV5-5
D: NA
length: 13
J: TRBJ1-1
size: NA

CDR3: CASSLIGGEGNEQFF
DNA: TGTGCCAGCAGCTTAATCGGGGGGGAAGGCAATGAGCAGTTCTTC
V: TRBV7-3
D: TRBD2
length: 15
J: TRBJ2-1
size: NA

CDR3: CARSLTGQVNTEAFF
DNA: TGTGCCAGAAGCTTAACAGGGCAGGTAAACACTGAAGCTTTCTTT
V: TRBV5-3
D: NA
length: 15
J: TRBJ1-1
size: NA

CDR3: CASSPYQTGYEQYF
DNA: TGCGCCAGCAGCCCCTATCAGACAGGGTACGAGCAGTACTTC
V: TRBV5-1
D: TRBD1
length: 14
J: TRBJ2-7
size: few

CDR3: CASSEKGGSYEQYF
DNA: TGTGCCAGCAGTGAGAAAGGGGGCTCCTACGAGCAGTACTTC
V: TRBV6-1
D: NA
length: 14
J: TRBJ2-7
size: NA

CDR3: CASSPGQGTGNTIYF
DNA: TGTGCCAGCAGCCCCGGGCAGGGCACTGGAAACACCATATATTTT
V: TRBV9
D: NA
length: 15
J: TRBJ1-3
size: NA

CDR3: CASSKRQCNQPQHF
DNA: TGTGCCAGCAGCAAAAGACAGTGCAATCAGCCCCAGCATTTT
V: TRBV21-1
D: NA
length: 14
J: TRBJ1-5
size: few

CDR3: CASSSQAGGLETQYF
DNA: TGTGCCAGCAGCTCCCAAGCGGGGGGCTTAGAGACCCAGTACTTC
V: TRBV7-6
D: TRBD2
length: 15
J: TRBJ2-5
size: NA

CDR3: CASGQGNTEAFF
DNA: TGTGCAAGCGGACAGGGGAACACTGAAGCTTTCTTT
V: TRBV11-2
D: TRBD1
length: 12
J: TRBJ1-1
size: NA

CDR3: CSASRRNYGYTF
DNA: TGCAGTGCTAGTCGCAGGAACTATGGCTACACCTTC
V: TRBV20-1
D: NA
length: 12
J: TRBJ1-2
size: NA

CDR3: CASSLSDTYNEQFF
DNA: TGTGCCAGCAGTTTATCGGACACCTACAATGAGCAGTTCTTC
V: TRBV27
D: NA
length: 14
J: TRBJ2-1
size: NA

CDR3: CASSRTGEDNEQFF
DNA: TGCGCCAGCAGTCGAACAGGGGAAGACAATGAGCAGTTCTTC
V: TRBV5-1
D: TRBD1
length: 14
J: TRBJ2-1
size: NA

CDR3: CASSLDSATGAFF
DNA: TGTGCCAGCAGCTTAGACTCGGCGACAGGGGCTTTCTTT
V: TRBV11-2
D: TRBD1
length: 13
J: TRBJ1-1
size: once

CDR3: CASSLGGREQYF
DNA: TGTGCCAGCAGCTTGGGGGGTCGTGAGCAGTACTTC
V: TRBV4-2
D: NA
length: 12
J: TRBJ2-7
size: NA